This T cell receptor (beta chain) was sequenced during a study of shared clonotypes between healthy human individuals. Study findings and constraints: What rarefaction showed was incomplete sorted-subset sequencing despite large depth. Generation probability values for non-shared clonotypes were lower than those for clonotypes shared by all four donors.

The CDR3 consists of 12 residues. Germline CDR1 reads SQVTM; CDR2 reads ANQGSEA. Trimming shortened V by 4 bases and J by 2 bases, and 9 bases separated the two germline ends. About this clone: Its antigen remains unidentified.

Genomic DNA from each subset was divided evenly over several immunoSEQ plates. The protocol was immunoSEQ multiplex PCR, while the TCRdb copy is restricted to in-frame clones and leaves out a portion. Among millions of clones listed, 85% to 95% were seen once. The sequence came from a man between 18 and 29 years old in good health. This chain uses TRBV29-1 with TRBJ2-7; D is perhaps TRBD1 or TRBD2 (5 bases each). Sequencing was performed on naive CD4+ T cells sorted from blood. As to subset: CD45RA+ positively selected. DNA for the CDR3: TGCAGCGTTGGGGGGTCAGCCTACGAGCAGTACTTC. It yields the protein CSVGGSAYEQYF.